Sequencing of this T cell receptor beta chain was carried out in a study of blood T cell repertoires in COVID-19. Germline CDR1 SGHNT, CDR2 YYREEE (reference sequence). This CDR3 spans 15 amino acids. Unmatched junction bases numbered 5, after V lost 3 bases and J lost 2 bases. In the source study's methods: From reference gene primer amplification, estimates of nucleated cell counts were derived. Clones were read by immunoSEQ multiplex PCR, and TCRdb kept only the in-frame ones, dropping some. That table supplies the V and J calls and clone size; D and trimming were determined from the DNA. Of roughly 210,000 clones in the sample, 88% are singletons; the top ten hold approximately 1.8%.

The TCR originated in a man between 65 and 85 years old with acute or convalescent COVID-19. Sequences were obtained from peripheral blood. The V gene is TRBV5-4, the J gene TRBJ2-7; TRBD2 aligns across 10 bases. The CDR3 loop reads CASSSRTSGTYEQYF. CDR3 DNA sequence: TGTGCCAGCAGCTCCCGGACTAGCGGAACCTACGAGCAGTACTTC.